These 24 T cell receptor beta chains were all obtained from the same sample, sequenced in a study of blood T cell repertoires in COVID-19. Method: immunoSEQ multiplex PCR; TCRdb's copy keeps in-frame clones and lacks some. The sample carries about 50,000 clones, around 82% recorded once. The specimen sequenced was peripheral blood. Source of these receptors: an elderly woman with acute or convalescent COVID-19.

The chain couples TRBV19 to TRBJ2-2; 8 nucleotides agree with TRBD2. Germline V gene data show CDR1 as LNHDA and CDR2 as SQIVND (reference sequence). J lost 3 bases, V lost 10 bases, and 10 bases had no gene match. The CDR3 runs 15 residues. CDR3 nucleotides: TGTGCCACACCCCGCGGGGGGCTCCACACCGGGGAGCTGTTTTTT. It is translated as CATPRGGLHTGELFF.

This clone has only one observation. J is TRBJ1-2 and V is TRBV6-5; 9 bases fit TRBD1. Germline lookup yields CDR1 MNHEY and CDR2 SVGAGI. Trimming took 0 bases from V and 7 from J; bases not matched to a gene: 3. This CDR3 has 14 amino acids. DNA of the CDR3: TGTGCCAGCAGTTACTCGGGACAGGGATCTGGCTACACCTTC. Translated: CASSYSGQGSGYTF.

CDR3 protein: CASRAPGERGETQYF. CDR3 DNA: TGTGCCAGTAGGGCCCCAGGGGAGCGAGGAGAGACCCAGTACTTC. The chain carries TRBV19 and TRBJ2-5, with D tentatively TRBD1 (6 bases). This CDR3 is built from 15 residues. The germline gives CDR1 LNHDA, CDR2 SQIVND (reference sequence). V gave up 6 bases and J gave up 4 bases, with 18 bases separating them.

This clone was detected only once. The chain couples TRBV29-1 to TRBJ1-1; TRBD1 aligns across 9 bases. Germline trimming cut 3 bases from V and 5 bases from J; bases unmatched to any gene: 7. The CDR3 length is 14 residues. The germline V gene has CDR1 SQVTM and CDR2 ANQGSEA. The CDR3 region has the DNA TGCAGCGTTGAGAAGGGACAGGGAGTTACTGAAGCTTTCTTT. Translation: CSVEKGQGVTEAFF.

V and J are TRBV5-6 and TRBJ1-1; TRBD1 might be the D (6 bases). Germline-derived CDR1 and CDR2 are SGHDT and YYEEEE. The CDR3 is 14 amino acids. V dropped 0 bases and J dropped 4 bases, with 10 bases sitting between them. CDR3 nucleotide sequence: TGTGCCAGCAGCTTGGGCAGGGGCTCCACTGAAGCTTTCTTT. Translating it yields CASSLGRGSTEAFF.

The CDR3 here is CASSLSTSTDTQYF. CDR3 in DNA: TGCGCCAGCAGCTTATCGACTAGCACAGATACGCAGTATTTT. The chain joins TRBV5-1 to TRBJ2-3; no definite D call. The CDR3 has 14 residues. V lost 2 bases, J lost 0 bases, and 7 bases lay in between. Germline V gene lookup returns CDR1 SGHRS and CDR2 YFSETQ.

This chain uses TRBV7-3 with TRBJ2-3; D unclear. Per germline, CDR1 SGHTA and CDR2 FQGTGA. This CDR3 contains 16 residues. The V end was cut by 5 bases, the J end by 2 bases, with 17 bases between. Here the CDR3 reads CASSLDGVLNTDTQYF. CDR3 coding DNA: TGTGCCAGCAGCCTAGACGGAGTGTTGAACACAGATACGCAGTATTTT.

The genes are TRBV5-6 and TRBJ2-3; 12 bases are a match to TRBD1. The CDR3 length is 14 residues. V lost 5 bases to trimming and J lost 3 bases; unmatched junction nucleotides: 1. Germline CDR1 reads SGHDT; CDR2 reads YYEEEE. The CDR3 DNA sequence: TGTGCCAGCAGGGGACAGGGGGCTACAGATACGCAGTATTTT. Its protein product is CASRGQGATDTQYF.

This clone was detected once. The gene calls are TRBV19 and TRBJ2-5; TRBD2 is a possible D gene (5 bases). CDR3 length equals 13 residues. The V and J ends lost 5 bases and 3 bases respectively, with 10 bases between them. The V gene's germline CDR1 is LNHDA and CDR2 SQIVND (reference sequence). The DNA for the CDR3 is TGTGCCAGTAGTCCCCGGGGAAAAGAGACCCAGTACTTC. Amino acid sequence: CASSPRGKETQYF.

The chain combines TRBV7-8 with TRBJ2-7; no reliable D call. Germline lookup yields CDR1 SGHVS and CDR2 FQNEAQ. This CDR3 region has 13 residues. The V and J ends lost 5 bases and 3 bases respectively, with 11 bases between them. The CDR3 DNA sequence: TGTGCCAGCAGCACAGACGAATACTACGAGCAGTACTTC. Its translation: CASSTDEYYEQYF.

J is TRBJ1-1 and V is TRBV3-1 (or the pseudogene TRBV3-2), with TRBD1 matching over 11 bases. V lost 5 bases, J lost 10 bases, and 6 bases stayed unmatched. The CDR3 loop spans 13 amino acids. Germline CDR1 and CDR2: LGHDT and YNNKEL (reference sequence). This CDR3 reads CASSRTGGDGAFF. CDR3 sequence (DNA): TGTGCCAGCAGCAGGACAGGGGGCGATGGAGCTTTCTTT.

As DNA, the CDR3 is TGTGCCAGCAGCCCAAACAGGGGGGACGGTACCTACGAGCAGTACTTC. It encodes CASSPNRGDGTYEQYF. The chain has TRBV27 and TRBJ2-7; 8 nucleotides agree with TRBD1. This CDR3 has 16 amino acids. Germline CDR1 MNHEY, CDR2 SMNVEV (reference sequence). The junction had 12 bases not matched to a gene; V was cut back by 6 bases and J by 2 bases.

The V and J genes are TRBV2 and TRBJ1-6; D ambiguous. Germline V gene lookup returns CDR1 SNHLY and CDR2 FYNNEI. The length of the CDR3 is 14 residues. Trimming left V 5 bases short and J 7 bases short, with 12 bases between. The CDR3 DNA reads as TGTGCCAGCAGTAGGGAGTCCCCGAATTCACCCCTCCACTTT. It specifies CASSRESPNSPLHF.

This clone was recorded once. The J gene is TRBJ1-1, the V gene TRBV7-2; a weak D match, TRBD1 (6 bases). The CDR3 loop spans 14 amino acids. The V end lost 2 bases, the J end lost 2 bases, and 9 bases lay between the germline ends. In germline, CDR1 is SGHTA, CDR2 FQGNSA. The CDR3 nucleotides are TGTGCCAGCAGCTTACAGGGGCAAAACACTGAAGCTTTCTTT. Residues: CASSLQGQNTEAFF.

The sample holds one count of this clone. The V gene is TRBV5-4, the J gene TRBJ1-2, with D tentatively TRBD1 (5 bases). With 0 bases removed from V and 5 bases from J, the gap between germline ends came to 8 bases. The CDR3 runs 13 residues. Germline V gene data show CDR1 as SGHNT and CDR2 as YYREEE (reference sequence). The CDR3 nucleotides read TGTGCCAGCAGCTTGGAGGAGGGGTATGGCTACACCTTC. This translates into CASSLEEGYGYTF.

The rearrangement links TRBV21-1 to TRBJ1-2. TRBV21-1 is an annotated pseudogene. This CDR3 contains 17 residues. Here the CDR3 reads CASSKGDCPGSNYGYTF. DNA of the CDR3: TGTGCCAGCAGCAAGGGGGACTGCCCCGGTTCTAACTATGGCTACACCTTC.

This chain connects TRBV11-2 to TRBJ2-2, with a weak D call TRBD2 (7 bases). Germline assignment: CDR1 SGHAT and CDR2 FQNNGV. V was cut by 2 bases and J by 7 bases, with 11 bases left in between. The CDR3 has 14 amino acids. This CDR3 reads CASSLSGGHGELFF. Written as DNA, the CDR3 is TGTGCCAGCAGCTTATCGGGGGGCCACGGGGAGCTGTTTTTT.

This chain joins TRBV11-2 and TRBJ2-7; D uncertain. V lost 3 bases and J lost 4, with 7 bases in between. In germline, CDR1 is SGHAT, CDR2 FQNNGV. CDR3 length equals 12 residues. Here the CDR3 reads CASSLARYEQYF. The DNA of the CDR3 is TGTGCCAGCAGCTTGGCTCGTTACGAGCAGTACTTC.

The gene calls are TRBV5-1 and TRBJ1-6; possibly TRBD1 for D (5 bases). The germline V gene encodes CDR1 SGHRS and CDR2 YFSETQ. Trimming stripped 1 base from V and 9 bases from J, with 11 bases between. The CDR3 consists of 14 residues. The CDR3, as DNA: TGCGCCAGCAGCTTGTTCACAGGAAGTTCACCCCTCCACTTT. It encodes CASSLFTGSSPLHF.

The CDR3 is CASAGTTYEQYF. The CDR3 DNA sequence: TGTGCCAGCGCCGGGACAACCTACGAGCAGTACTTC. The chain links TRBV6-5 to TRBJ2-7, with D tentatively TRBD1 (6 bases). The CDR3 is made up of 12 amino acids. V shed 8 bases and J shed 2 bases, with 10 bases lying between them. Germline assignment: CDR1 MNHEY and CDR2 SVGAGI.

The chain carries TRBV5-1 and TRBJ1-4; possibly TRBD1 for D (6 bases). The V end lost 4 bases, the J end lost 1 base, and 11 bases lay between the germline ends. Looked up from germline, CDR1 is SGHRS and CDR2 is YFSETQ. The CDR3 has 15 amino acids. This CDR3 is CASSPGQLTNEKLFF. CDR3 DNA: TGCGCCAGCAGCCCCGGACAGTTAACTAATGAAAAACTGTTTTTT.

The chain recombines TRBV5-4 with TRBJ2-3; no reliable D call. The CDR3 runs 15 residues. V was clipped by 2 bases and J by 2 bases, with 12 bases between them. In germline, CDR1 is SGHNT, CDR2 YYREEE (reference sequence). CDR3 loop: CASSFSSRVTDTQYF. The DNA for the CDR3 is TGTGCCAGCAGCTTTAGTTCTCGAGTCACAGATACGCAGTATTTT.

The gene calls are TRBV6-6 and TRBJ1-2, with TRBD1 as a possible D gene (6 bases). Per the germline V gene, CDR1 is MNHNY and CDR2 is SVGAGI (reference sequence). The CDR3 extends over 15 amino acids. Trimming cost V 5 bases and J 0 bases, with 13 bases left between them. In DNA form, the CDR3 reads TGTGCCAGCAGTATAATCACAGGGACTAACTATGGCTACACCTTC. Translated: CASSIITGTNYGYTF.

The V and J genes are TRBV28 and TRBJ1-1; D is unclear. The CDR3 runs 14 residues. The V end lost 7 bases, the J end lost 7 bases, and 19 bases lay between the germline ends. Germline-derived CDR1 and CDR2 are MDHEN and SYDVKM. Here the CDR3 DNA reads TGTGCCAGCACTCCCGTTCGGAGAGACCTTGAAGCTTTCTTT. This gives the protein CASTPVRRDLEAFF.